Below, one T cell receptor beta chain is given with its context. Its target is unknown. V lost 3 bases to trimming and J lost 2 bases, with 11 bases between them. CDR1 SNHLY and CDR2 FYNNEI come from the germline V gene. The CDR3 runs 15 residues. The donors were members of the validation cohort comprising some 130 subjects, separate from the roughly 730-subject first cohort. The repertoire was sequenced with immunoSEQ multiplex PCR; TCRdb's copy has only in-frame clones and lacks some. The table records some 69,000 clones, roughly 96% of them present only once. This sample was included in a study of cytomegalovirus exposure and HLA in healthy donors. General study points: Cytomegalovirus association was assigned to 170 or so TCR beta chains.

Input material: PBMCs. The sequence was obtained from a man aged 18 to 30 in good health and CMV-seronegative. V and J are TRBV2 and TRBJ1-3; D may be TRBD1 (5 bases). CDR3 sequence reads: CASSDSGLPGNTIYF. The DNA of the CDR3 is TGTGCCAGCAGTGACTCAGGGTTGCCTGGAAACACCATATATTTT.